This T cell receptor (beta chain) was recorded in a study of control samples from healthy donors and cancer patients. The V end was cut by 0 bases, the J end by 5 bases, with 3 bases between. The germline CDR1 and CDR2 sequences are SGDLS and YYNGEE. The length of the CDR3 is 12 residues. TCRdb keeps only in-frame clones here, not all; method: immunoSEQ multiplex PCR. The table has over 150,000 clones, 90% to 95% seen once. V gene TRBV9 combines with J gene TRBJ2-1; unclear D gene. This sequence was found in a man between 18 and 35 years old in good health. The sequencing input was blood. The chain's CDR3 is CASSVANNEQFF. CDR3 DNA: TGTGCCAGCAGCGTAGCAAACAATGAGCAGTTCTTC.